These 28 T cell receptor beta chains originate from one sample sequenced in a study of vaccination effects on CD4 cells after COVID-19. Produced via immunoSEQ multiplex PCR; TCRdb's table is partial and in-frame only. The table includes roughly 20,000 clones, about two thirds detected once. CD4+ T cells specific for antigen were expanded with viral peptide pools by the ViraFEST assay before sequencing. Isolation of CD4+ T cells took place after around 10 days of culture. Vaccinated participants had no history of SARS-CoV-2 infection and tested negative for nucleocapsid antibodies. Antigens of these TCRs are unknown. Sequences were derived from CD4+ T cells from PBMCs cultured with HCoV-NL63 spike peptides, sampled before COVID-19 vaccination. The receptors were sampled from a human donor who received a COVID-19 vaccine.

The chain has TRBV5-1 and TRBJ2-2; 10 bases fit TRBD1. The CDR3 loop spans 15 amino acids. With V trimmed by 3 bases and J by 5 bases, 4 bases remained unmatched. Germline CDR1 SGHRS, CDR2 YFSETQ. CDR3 nucleotides: TGCGCCAGCAGCTCTGGGACAGGGGCTACCGGGGAGCTGTTTTTT. Residues: CASSSGTGATGELFF.

This clone was seen once. The V call is TRBV18, the J call TRBJ2-3, with D hard to call. Between the trimmed V and J ends, which lost 2 bases and 7 bases, there was a span of 7 bases. The CDR3 runs to 12 residues. In germline, CDR1 is KGHSH, CDR2 LQKENI. The CDR3 nucleotides are TGTGCCAGCTCACCAGGTTTGAATACGCAGTATTTT. The encoded protein is CASSPGLNTQYF.

This clone was recorded a few times. The chain recombines TRBV5-1 with TRBJ2-5; 10 bases are a match to TRBD2. CDR3 size: 16 residues. Germline values: CDR1 SGHRS, CDR2 YFSETQ. J gave up 5 bases and V 4 bases, and 11 bases lay outside the gene matches. CDR3 in DNA: TGCGCCAGCAGCCGGGAGGCTAGCGGGAGTGCGGAGACCCAGTACTTC. Residues: CASSREASGSAETQYF.

The V gene is TRBV5-1, the J gene TRBJ1-1; 11 bases map to TRBD1. Germline-derived CDR1 and CDR2 are SGHRS and YFSETQ. V trimming: 4 bases; J trimming: 5 bases; junction bases outside the gene matches: 7. The CDR3 has 15 amino acids. In DNA, the CDR3 is TGCGCCAGCAGCCGGACAGGGGGCGCGGATACTGAAGCTTTCTTT. Translated, it gives CASSRTGGADTEAFF.

This rearrangement joins TRBV5-1 to TRBJ1-1; possible D gene TRBD1, 6 bases. Trimming left V 4 bases short and J 4 bases short, with 14 bases between. Germline V CDR1 and CDR2: SGHRS, YFSETQ. The CDR3 consists of 14 residues. CDR3 in amino acids: CASSIRTQGTEAFF. For the CDR3, the DNA is TGCGCCAGCAGCATACGGACACAGGGCACTGAAGCTTTCTTT.

V is TRBV3-1 (or the pseudogene TRBV3-2) and J is TRBJ2-3, with D perhaps given as TRBD1 or TRBD2 (5 bases each). The germline gives CDR1 LGHDT, CDR2 YNNKEL (reference sequence). This CDR3 is built from 16 residues. Between the trimmed V and J ends, which lost 0 bases and 0 bases, there was a span of 10 bases. The CDR3 DNA is TGTGCCAGCAGCCAAGATGGGGGAGTGAGCACAGATACGCAGTATTTT. Its translation is CASSQDGGVSTDTQYF.

The V and J genes are TRBV12-2 and TRBJ2-3; the listed D gene, TRBD1, was not tested against the DNA. TRBV12-2 is reported as a pseudogene. The length of the CDR3 is 16 residues. This chain's CDR3 is CASRSQGDLSADTQYF. DNA for the CDR3: TGTGCAAGTCGCTCTCAGGGGGACCTCAGCGCAGATACGCAGTATTTT.

The chain links TRBV3-1 (or the pseudogene TRBV3-2) to TRBJ1-3; D gene ambiguous. Germline values: CDR1 LGHDT, CDR2 YNNKEL (reference sequence). V lost 4 bases to trimming and J lost 0 bases, with 10 bases between them. The length of the CDR3 is 15 residues. CDR3 sequence: CASSRDGGSGNTIYF. The CDR3 nucleotides read TGTGCCAGCAGCCGTGATGGCGGCTCTGGAAACACCATATATTTT.

The chain links TRBV5-1 to TRBJ2-5; 8 nucleotides align to TRBD2. This CDR3 region has 15 residues. The J segment lost 2 bases and the V segment lost 1 base, leaving 4 bases of the junction unmatched. Germline V CDR1 and CDR2: SGHRS, YFSETQ. In nucleotides, the CDR3 is TGCGCCAGCAGCTTGTTAGCGGGGACGCAAGAGACCCAGTACTTC. Amino acids: CASSLLAGTQETQYF.

The chain combines TRBV5-6 with TRBJ2-1; a possible D gene is TRBD2 (6 bases). The CDR3 is 13 amino acids. From germline, CDR1 is SGHDT and CDR2 YYEEEE. Trimming took 4 bases from V and 4 from J, leaving 9 bases between them. CDR3 nucleotide sequence: TGTGCCAGCAGCCCCGGGACTTACAATGAGCAGTTCTTC. Translating it yields CASSPGTYNEQFF. Looking up the rest from reference TRBV5-6 and TRBJ2-1 gives the full variable domain: DAGVTQSPTHLIKTRGQQVTLRCSPKSGHDTVSWYQQALGQGPQFIFQYYEEEERQRGNFPDRFSGHQFPNYSSELNVNALLLGDSALYLCASSPGTYNEQFFGPGTRLTVL.

The V gene is TRBV5-1, the J gene TRBJ2-4; D may correspond to TRBD1 or TRBD2 (5 bases each). V was cut by 3 bases and J by 1 base, with 11 bases left in between. Germline loops: CDR1 SGHRS, CDR2 YFSETQ. The CDR3 extends over 15 amino acids. CDR3 loop: CASSWGGGAKNIQYF. The DNA for the CDR3 is TGCGCCAGCAGCTGGGGTGGGGGTGCCAAAAACATTCAGTACTTC.

The chain couples TRBV10-2 to TRBJ2-1; TRBD2 matches 13 bases. Losses at the gene ends were 6 bases for V and 7 bases for J; bases not matched to a gene: 3. CDR3 length equals 14 residues. Germline CDR1 and CDR2: WSHSY and SAAADI. CDR3 in amino acids: CASRGTSGANEQFF. In DNA, the CDR3 is TGCGCCAGCAGAGGGACTAGCGGGGCTAATGAGCAGTTCTTC.

This rearrangement joins TRBV18 to TRBJ1-5, with 7 bases fitting TRBD1. V was clipped by 5 bases and J by 6 bases; unmatched bases: 13. Germline-derived CDR1 and CDR2 are KGHSH and LQKENI. CDR3 length: 16 amino acids. This CDR3 reads CASSTGTELLGQPQHF. The CDR3 DNA sequence: TGTGCCAGCTCAACCGGGACAGAGCTATTAGGTCAGCCCCAGCATTTT.

This clone was recorded only once. The CDR3 nucleotides are TGTGCCAGCAGCGTAAGGGGTCCTCCCGATGAGCAGTTCTTC. Protein product: CASSVRGPPDEQFF. The rearrangement uses TRBV9 and TRBJ2-1; perhaps TRBD1 as D (5 bases). CDR1 and CDR2 (germline): SGDLS, YYNGEE. Trimming shortened V by 1 base and J by 8 bases, and 13 bases separated the two germline ends. The CDR3 contains 14 residues.

By sample fraction, this clone is medium-sized (0.01 to 0.1%). The chain has TRBV9 and TRBJ2-7; 7 positions match TRBD1. Germline CDR1 SGDLS, CDR2 YYNGEE. The V gene end was trimmed by 4 bases and the J gene end by 2 bases; junction bases not matched to a gene: 12. The CDR3 spans 16 residues. CDR3 in DNA: TGTGCCAGCAGCCCATCAACCAGGGGGACCCCCTACGAGCAGTACTTC. Protein sequence: CASSPSTRGTPYEQYF.

This clone was observed once. V usage is TRBV10-3 and J usage is TRBJ2-5, with D hard to call. CDR3 length: 15 residues. V gave up 3 bases and J gave up 1 base, with 12 bases separating them. The germline gives CDR1 ENHRY, CDR2 SYGVKD. CDR3 protein: CAISDATSSQETQYF. DNA of the CDR3: TGTGCCATCAGTGACGCGACATCTAGCCAAGAGACCCAGTACTTC.

The chain couples TRBV12-3 or TRBV12-4 to TRBJ1-1; D unresolved. V gave up 2 bases and J gave up 0 bases, with 4 bases separating them. This CDR3 has 13 residues. This CDR3 reads CASSLQMNTEAFF. In DNA form, the CDR3 reads TGTGCCAGCAGTTTACAGATGAACACTGAAGCTTTCTTT.

The chain joins TRBV29-1 to TRBJ2-2, with D perhaps TRBD2 (6 bases). The CDR3 totals 13 residues. V lost 6 bases and J 5 bases, leaving 13 bases between the germline ends. From germline, CDR1 is SQVTM and CDR2 ANQGSEA. The CDR3, as DNA: TGCAGCGTCTGGATCAGCGGGACCGGGGAGCTGTTTTTT. Its translation is CSVWISGTGELFF.

The chain combines TRBV4-1 with TRBJ2-1, with TRBD2 matching over 7 bases. CDR1 is MGHRA, CDR2 YSYEKL, per germline. The V gene end was trimmed by 4 bases and the J gene end by 1 base; junction bases not matched to a gene: 4. The CDR3 is made up of 15 amino acids. The CDR3 loop reads CASSRPSGSYNEQFF. CDR3 DNA: TGCGCCAGCAGCCGCCCTAGCGGATCCTACAATGAGCAGTTCTTC.

The rearrangement joins TRBV9 to TRBJ2-3; D uncertain. Germline V gene sequence: CDR1 SGDLS, CDR2 YYNGEE. V was trimmed by 0 bases and J by 4 bases, leaving 6 bases between them. CDR3 size: 13 residues. CDR3 region: CASSVERADTQYF. The CDR3 DNA is TGTGCCAGCAGCGTAGAACGGGCAGATACGCAGTATTTT.

This chain joins TRBV6-1 and TRBJ2-7, with 8 bases that match TRBD1. The CDR3 consists of 18 residues. Losses at the gene ends were 2 bases for V and 3 bases for J; bases not matched to a gene: 15. The V gene's germline CDR1 is MNHNS and CDR2 SASEGT. The CDR3 DNA follows: TGTGCCAGCAGTGAATCTCTCCAGGGACAGGTTCGAGTCTACGAGCAGTACTTC. Its translation is CASSESLQGQVRVYEQYF.

This rearrangement joins TRBV10-2 to TRBJ1-2, with D uncertain. V gave up 2 bases and J gave up 5 bases, with 9 bases separating them. Germline CDR1 WSHSY, CDR2 SAAADI. The CDR3 has 13 amino acids. The DNA of the CDR3 is TGCGCCAGCAGTGAGAATCACAAGTATGGCTACACCTTC. Protein product: CASSENHKYGYTF.

V gene TRBV5-1 combines with J gene TRBJ1-2; perhaps TRBD1 as D (5 bases). Looked up from germline, CDR1 is SGHRS and CDR2 is YFSETQ. CDR3 length: 13 residues. Trimming shortened V by 3 bases and J by 3 bases, and 9 bases separated the two germline ends. The CDR3 DNA is TGCGCCAGCAGCTACCAGGGCGACTATGGCTACACCTTC. Translated: CASSYQGDYGYTF.

V usage is TRBV7-6 and J usage is TRBJ2-1; 14 bases agree with TRBD2. With 5 bases clipped from V and 7 bases from J, the junction kept 16 bases outside the gene matches. The length of the CDR3 is 19 residues. Looked up from germline, CDR1 is SGHVS and CDR2 is FNYEAQ. CDR3 loop: CASSKNIIGTSGSRNEQFF. CDR3 nucleotide sequence: TGTGCCAGCAGCAAAAATATCATAGGGACTAGCGGGAGTAGGAATGAGCAGTTCTTC. Supplemented by reference TRBV7-6 and TRBJ2-1, the full variable domain reads GAGVSQSPRYKVTKRGQDVALRCDPISGHVSLYWYRQALGQGPEFLTYFNYEAQQDKSGLPNDRFSAERPEGSISTLTIQRTEQRDSAMYRCASSKNIIGTSGSRNEQFFGPGTRLTVL.

This chain links TRBV6-1 with TRBJ2-3; 8 bases are shared with TRBD1. Germline V gives CDR1 MNHNS, CDR2 SASEGT. CDR3 length: 15 residues. V lost 2 bases, J lost 4 bases, and 5 bases stayed unmatched. CDR3 protein: CASSEHAGGSDTQYF. CDR3 bases: TGTGCCAGCAGTGAACATGCAGGGGGCTCAGATACGCAGTATTTT.

This clone was observed a handful of times. The chain carries TRBV5-1 and TRBJ1-5, with D perhaps TRBD1 (5 bases). CDR3 length equals 13 residues. The V end lost 2 bases, the J end lost 4 bases, and 7 bases lay between the germline ends. Germline assignment: CDR1 SGHRS and CDR2 YFSETQ. The CDR3 DNA is TGCGCCAGCAGCTTCGAGGGGAATCAGCCCCAGCATTTT. Its translation is CASSFEGNQPQHF.

The V and J genes are TRBV7-9 and TRBJ1-2; TRBD1 matches at 8 bases. The CDR3 extends over 14 amino acids. V lost 5 bases and J lost 5; bases outside the gene matches: 7. Germline V gene data show CDR1 as SEHNR and CDR2 as FQNEAQ (reference sequence). CDR3 sequence: CASSASGGAYGYTF. The CDR3 DNA is TGTGCCAGCAGCGCATCAGGGGGCGCGTATGGCTACACCTTC.

Notes on this clone: One junction end does not reproduce the germline sequence, and a read error may be involved. The V gene is TRBV18, the J gene TRBJ2-1, with 10 bases aligning to TRBD2. Germline V gene sequence: CDR1 KGHSH, CDR2 LQKENI. The CDR3 totals 16 residues. The CDR3 DNA follows: TGTGCCAGCTCACCTCGGACTAGCGGCTCCTTCAATGAGCAGTTCTTC. Translating it yields CASSPRTSGSFNEQFF.